The 32 T cell receptor beta chains reported below all come from one sample, sequenced in a study of blood T cell repertoires in COVID-19. Repertoires were generated with immunoSEQ multiplex PCR, while TCRdb's copy carries only in-frame clones and drops some. Among 140,000 to 150,000 clones listed, 88% were seen once. Sequencing input: peripheral blood. These receptors originate from a woman between 50 and 59 years old with acute or convalescent COVID-19.

The chain couples TRBV19 to TRBJ2-7, with 13 bases that match TRBD2. The germline gives CDR1 LNHDA, CDR2 SQIVND (reference sequence). The CDR3 contains 15 residues. The trim removed 6 bases at V and 5 bases at J, leaving 7 bases unmatched. The CDR3 is CASSMGLAGRNEQYF. Here the CDR3 DNA reads TGTGCCAGTAGCATGGGACTAGCGGGAAGAAACGAGCAGTACTTC.

The chain links TRBV19 to TRBJ1-1; D call uncertain. The CDR3 is 15 residues long. V dropped 0 bases and J dropped 4 bases, with 12 bases sitting between them. Germline V gene sequence: CDR1 LNHDA, CDR2 SQIVND (reference sequence). The CDR3 reads CASSIDHRVITEAFF. For the CDR3, the DNA is TGTGCCAGTAGTATAGATCATCGAGTTATCACTGAAGCTTTCTTT.

The V and J genes are TRBV5-4 and TRBJ1-1; TRBD1 aligns across 8 bases. This CDR3 is 16 amino acids long. The V and J ends lost 4 bases and 4 bases, in that order; junction bases with no gene match: 12. The germline CDR1 and CDR2 sequences are SGHNT and YYREEE (reference sequence). CDR3 residues: CASSVRQGSLGTEAFF. The CDR3 DNA reads as TGTGCCAGCAGCGTACGACAGGGGTCACTAGGCACTGAAGCTTTCTTT.

The V and J genes are TRBV27 and TRBJ2-7, with D tentatively TRBD1 (5 bases). Per germline, CDR1 MNHEY and CDR2 SMNVEV (reference sequence). The CDR3 runs 16 residues. The V and J ends lost 2 bases and 0 bases respectively, with 14 bases between them. CDR3 residues: CASSLARDSASYEQYF. DNA of the CDR3: TGTGCCAGCAGTTTAGCTCGCGACAGCGCCTCCTACGAGCAGTACTTC.

The genes are TRBV3-1 (or the pseudogene TRBV3-2) and TRBJ1-5; D is possibly TRBD1 (5 bases). The CDR3 loop spans 17 amino acids. In germline, CDR1 is LGHDT, CDR2 YNNKEL (reference sequence). Trimming left V 4 bases short and J 1 base short, with 17 bases between. Here the CDR3 reads CASSPRPGSFSNQPQHF. Here the CDR3 DNA reads TGTGCCAGCAGCCCCCGCCCAGGGTCCTTCAGCAATCAGCCCCAGCATTTT.

The chain combines TRBV5-4 with TRBJ2-3, with 7 nucleotides matching TRBD1. The CDR3 runs 15 residues. CDR1 SGHNT and CDR2 YYREEE come from the germline V gene (reference sequence). V shed 1 base, J shed 4 bases, and the junction held 6 bases outside the gene matches. The DNA of the CDR3 is TGTGCCAGCAGCTTGAACAGGGGAGTGTCAGATACGCAGTATTTT. Translated: CASSLNRGVSDTQYF.

The chain carries TRBV3-1 (or the pseudogene TRBV3-2) and TRBJ1-2; no clear D. V lost 4 bases and J lost 8, with 8 bases in between. Germline V lookup: CDR1 LGHDT, CDR2 YNNKEL (reference sequence). This CDR3 region has 11 residues. The CDR3 region has the DNA TGTGCCAGCAGCCTGCTAGGCGGCTACACCTTC. It specifies CASSLLGGYTF.

The gene calls are TRBV5-1 and TRBJ2-1, with 8 positions matching TRBD1. The germline V gene has CDR1 SGHRS and CDR2 YFSETQ. The CDR3 is 16 amino acids. Trimming took 1 base from V and 3 from J; bases not matched to a gene: 6. The CDR3 nucleotides read TGCGCCAGCAGCTTGTCAGTGACAGGGGACTACAATGAGCAGTTCTTC. This codes for CASSLSVTGDYNEQFF. Variable domain in full (rest from reference TRBV5-1 and TRBJ2-1): KAGVTQTPRYLIKTRGQQVTLSCSPISGHRSVSWYQQTPGQGLQFLFEYFSETQRNKGNFPGRFSGRQFSNSRSEMNVSTLELGDSALYLCASSLSVTGDYNEQFFGPGTRLTVL.

On this clone itself: Other DNA sequences within the sample encode an identical CDR3. The chain is built from TRBV18 and TRBJ1-5; 8 bases fit TRBD1. The germline gives CDR1 KGHSH, CDR2 LQKENI. CDR3 length: 13 residues. J was trimmed by 5 bases and V by 3 bases; bases with no gene match: 0. The CDR3 sequence: CASSPGQDQPQHF. The CDR3 region has the DNA TGTGCCAGCTCACCGGGACAGGATCAGCCCCAGCATTTT.

The chain couples TRBV28 to TRBJ1-5; the match to TRBD1 covers 7 bases. The ends lost 6 bases at V and 5 bases at J; junction bases unmatched: 10. The CDR3 extends over 15 amino acids. Germline CDR1 MDHEN, CDR2 SYDVKM. The CDR3 DNA is TGTGCCAGCAGCCGAGGGAGACAGGGCTATCAGCCCCAGCATTTT. Its protein product is CASSRGRQGYQPQHF.

The chain links TRBV11-1 to TRBJ1-1; maybe TRBD1 (5 bases). The CDR3 has 12 residues. V lost 4 bases to trimming and J lost 7 bases, with 10 bases between them. CDR1 is SGHAT, CDR2 FQDESV, per germline (reference sequence). CDR3 loop: CASSSSRDEAFF. The CDR3 DNA reads TGTGCCAGCAGCTCATCCAGGGATGAAGCTTTCTTT. The full variable domain, rest sourced from reference TRBV11-1 and TRBJ1-1, is EAEVAQSPRYKITEKSQAVAFWCDPISGHATLYWYRQILGQGPELLVQFQDESVVDDSQLPKDRFSAERLKGVDSTLKIQPAELGDSAMYLCASSSSRDEAFFGQGTRLTVV.

The chain is built from TRBV4-2 and TRBJ1-2; D gene uncertain. V was cut by 1 base and J by 4 bases, with 10 bases left in between. Germline V lookup: CDR1 LGHNA, CDR2 YNFKEQ. CDR3 length equals 14 residues. In nucleotides, the CDR3 is TGTGCCAGCAGCCAAGGGACGGAGGGCTATGGCTACACCTTC. Protein sequence: CASSQGTEGYGYTF.

The chain couples TRBV11-3 to TRBJ2-7; 15 bases are a match to TRBD2. Germline CDR1 is SGHNT and CDR2 is YENEEA. The CDR3 covers 18 residues. The V gene end was trimmed by 7 bases and the J gene end by 3 bases; junction bases not matched to a gene: 13. The chain's CDR3 is CASTLGTSGGSHYYEQYF. DNA of the CDR3: TGTGCCAGCACCCTAGGGACTAGCGGGGGGTCTCACTACTACGAGCAGTACTTC. The complete variable domain, with remaining parts taken from reference TRBV11-3 and TRBJ2-7, reads EAGVVQSPRYKIIEKKQPVAFWCNPISGHNTLYWYLQNLGQGPELLIRYENEEAVDDSQLPKDRFSAERLKGVDSTLKIQPAELGDSAVYLCASTLGTSGGSHYYEQYFGPGTRLTVT.

The V call is TRBV6-5, the J call TRBJ1-4, with D uncertain. The CDR3 covers 15 residues. Germline V CDR1 and CDR2: MNHEY, SVGAGI. V lost 2 bases and J lost 0, with 7 bases in between. The chain's CDR3 is CASSYALTTNEKLFF. In DNA form, the CDR3 reads TGTGCCAGCAGTTACGCACTAACAACTAATGAAAAACTGTTTTTT.

The V call is TRBV3-1 (or the pseudogene TRBV3-2), the J call TRBJ2-5, with TRBD2 identical over 8 bases. The CDR3 consists of 16 residues. CDR1 and CDR2 from the germline V gene are LGHDT and YNNKEL (reference sequence). J was trimmed by 5 bases and V by 3 bases; bases with no gene match: 11. CDR3 region: CASSHRDSGNWETQYF. The DNA for the CDR3 is TGTGCCAGCAGCCATAGAGATAGCGGGAATTGGGAGACCCAGTACTTC.

V is TRBV9 and J is TRBJ1-2; a possible D gene is TRBD1 (6 bases). Germline values: CDR1 SGDLS, CDR2 YYNGEE. V was shortened by 3 bases and J by 7 bases, with 19 bases between the two germline ends. The CDR3 covers 15 residues. CDR3 in amino acids: CASSAREQGLGGYTF. The CDR3, as DNA: TGTGCCAGCAGCGCACGAGAACAGGGTCTTGGTGGCTACACCTTC.

The chain has TRBV25-1 and TRBJ1-6; 7 bases are a match to TRBD1. This CDR3 spans 15 amino acids. Germline-derived CDR1 and CDR2 are MGHDK and SYGVNS. V was clipped by 6 bases and J by 5 bases; unmatched bases: 7. CDR3 sequence: CASRDRQRHNSPLHF. CDR3 coding DNA: TGTGCCAGCAGGGACAGGCAACGACATAATTCACCCCTCCACTTT.

The genes are TRBV30 and TRBJ1-1; D uncertain. Germline-derived CDR1 and CDR2 are GTSNPN and SVGIG (reference sequence). V was pared by 3 bases and J by 5 bases, with 4 bases between. The CDR3 loop spans 10 amino acids. CDR3 sequence reads: CAWSRTEAFF. The CDR3 coding sequence is TGTGCCTGGAGCCGGACTGAAGCTTTCTTT.

The V call is TRBV5-1, the J call TRBJ1-2, with TRBD1 as a possible D gene (6 bases). The CDR3 extends over 14 amino acids. V dropped 4 bases and J dropped 7 bases, with 17 bases sitting between them. The germline V gene encodes CDR1 SGHRS and CDR2 YFSETQ. DNA for the CDR3: TGCGCCAGCAGCCCAGGACAGCTGCTGGGTGGCTACACCTTC. This codes for CASSPGQLLGGYTF.

This chain joins TRBV6-5 and TRBJ1-4; no definite D call. V lost 0 bases and J lost 8, with 16 bases in between. The CDR3 is 16 amino acids. CDR1 is MNHEY, CDR2 SVGAGI, per germline. CDR3 in DNA: TGTGCCAGCAGTTACTCGATGCTGGCAGGAGGGGAAAAACTGTTTTTT. It yields the protein CASSYSMLAGGEKLFF.

This clone was found once. This rearrangement joins TRBV18 to TRBJ1-2, with 7 bases matching TRBD1. The junction had 6 bases not matched to a gene; V was cut back by 6 bases and J by 5 bases. Germline values: CDR1 KGHSH, CDR2 LQKENI. This CDR3 has 13 residues. CDR3: CASSLDRVYGYTF. CDR3 bases: TGTGCCAGCTCGCTCGACAGGGTTTATGGCTACACCTTC. The complete variable domain, with remaining parts taken from reference TRBV18 and TRBJ1-2, reads NAGVMQNPRHLVRRRGQEARLRCSPMKGHSHVYWYRQLPEEGLKFMVYLQKENIIDESGMPKERFSAEFPKEGPSILRIQQVVRGDSAAYFCASSLDRVYGYTFGSGTRLTVV.

The J gene is TRBJ1-6, the V gene TRBV19; no clear D gene. The germline CDR1 and CDR2 sequences are LNHDA and SQIVND (reference sequence). The CDR3 has 14 residues. Trimming cost V 5 bases and J 8 bases, with 13 bases left between them. This CDR3 reads CASSSPGGHSPLHF. The CDR3, as DNA: TGTGCCAGTAGTTCACCGGGAGGGCATTCACCCCTCCACTTT.

V and J are TRBV28 and TRBJ1-2; the D gene is possibly TRBD1 (5 bases). The germline gives CDR1 MDHEN, CDR2 SYDVKM. This CDR3 is built from 12 residues. V was shortened by 3 bases and J by 5 bases, with 7 bases between the two germline ends. The CDR3 bases are TGTGCCAGCAGTTTCTCAGGGTATGGCTACACCTTC. Translating it yields CASSFSGYGYTF.

V gene TRBV7-9 combines with J gene TRBJ2-7; TRBD2 aligns across 12 bases. The CDR3 extends over 15 amino acids. After removal of 3 bases from V and 6 bases from J, the junction contained 6 bases not matched to a gene. Germline V lookup: CDR1 SEHNR, CDR2 FQNEAQ (reference sequence). The CDR3 nucleotides read TGTGCCAGCAGCTTGGCTAGCGGGAGGGCAATCGAGCAGTACTTC. It translates to CASSLASGRAIEQYF.

V usage is TRBV18 and J usage is TRBJ1-6, with 8 bases identical to TRBD1. This CDR3 spans 15 amino acids. V shed 0 bases and J 9 bases; nucleotides not matched to a gene: 4. Germline CDR1 reads KGHSH; CDR2 reads LQKENI. The CDR3 is CASSPPGQESSPLHF. CDR3 bases: TGTGCCAGCTCACCACCGGGACAGGAATCTTCACCCCTCCACTTT. Using reference TRBV18 and TRBJ1-6 for the parts outside the CDR3, the full variable domain is NAGVMQNPRHLVRRRGQEARLRCSPMKGHSHVYWYRQLPEEGLKFMVYLQKENIIDESGMPKERFSAEFPKEGPSILRIQQVVRGDSAAYFCASSPPGQESSPLHFGNGTRLTVT.

The chain joins TRBV5-1 to TRBJ2-7, with TRBD1 identical over 7 bases. Trimming cost V 2 bases and J 6 bases; bases outside gene matches: 14. The CDR3 covers 16 residues. Germline V gene lookup returns CDR1 SGHRS and CDR2 YFSETQ. The CDR3 nucleotides read TGCGCCAGCAGCTTTGGACAGACAGGGCAAATGGGCGAGCAGTACTTC. It specifies CASSFGQTGQMGEQYF.

The chain has TRBV18 and TRBJ2-7; tentative D call: TRBD2 (6 bases). The germline V and J ends were trimmed by 3 bases and 1 base, with 16 bases remaining between them. Germline V gene data show CDR1 as KGHSH and CDR2 as LQKENI. This CDR3 spans 16 amino acids. The CDR3 bases are TGTGCCAGCTCACCCACACCGATAGGAGGGTCCTACGAGCAGTACTTC. It translates to CASSPTPIGGSYEQYF.

The genes are TRBV5-6 and TRBJ1-2, with 8 positions matching TRBD1. Germline lookup yields CDR1 SGHDT and CDR2 YYEEEE. The CDR3 is 14 residues long. After removal of 4 bases from V and 5 bases from J, the junction contained 7 bases not matched to a gene. This CDR3 reads CASSLAGGGYGYTF. CDR3 coding DNA: TGTGCCAGCAGCCTAGCAGGGGGCGGTTATGGCTACACCTTC. The full variable domain, in which reference TRBV5-6 and TRBJ1-2 provide the parts outside the CDR3, is DAGVTQSPTHLIKTRGQQVTLRCSPKSGHDTVSWYQQALGQGPQFIFQYYEEEERQRGNFPDRFSGHQFPNYSSELNVNALLLGDSALYLCASSLAGGGYGYTFGSGTRLTVV.

The rearrangement uses TRBV19 and TRBJ2-1; possibly TRBD1 for D (5 bases). Trimming took off 2 bases at V and 7 bases at J, with 12 bases between the two ends. The CDR3 contains 14 residues. Germline CDR1 is LNHDA and CDR2 is SQIVND (reference sequence). The DNA for the CDR3 is TGTGCCAGTAGTATACCAGGGCCGCAAAATGAGCAGTTCTTC. Translation gives CASSIPGPQNEQFF.

The chain couples TRBV2 to TRBJ1-6; a possible D gene is TRBD1 (6 bases). Germline CDR1 is SNHLY and CDR2 is FYNNEI. V was shortened by 6 bases and J by 6 bases, with 9 bases between the two germline ends. The CDR3 has 13 residues. In nucleotides, the CDR3 is TGTGCCAGCAGGGGGGACATTAATTCACCCCTCCACTTT. Amino acids: CASRGDINSPLHF.

Only a few counts were recorded for this clone. The chain employs TRBV7-9 and TRBJ1-2, with TRBD1 identical over 7 bases. The germline CDR1 and CDR2 sequences are SEHNR and FQNEAQ (reference sequence). The CDR3 covers 13 residues. With 4 bases clipped from V and 4 bases from J, the junction kept 3 bases outside the gene matches. The CDR3 DNA reads as TGTGCCAGCAGCTCGACAGGGCCCTATGGCTACACCTTC. Its translation: CASSSTGPYGYTF.

This chain joins TRBV21-1 and TRBJ2-7; TRBD2 is taken as the D call from the table, unchecked against the DNA. TRBV21-1 is tagged as a pseudogene. CDR3 length: 16 amino acids. CDR3 in DNA: TGTGCCAGCAGCATCTCCCGGGGGGGGAGTAACCACGAGCAGTACTTC. This gives the protein CASSISRGGSNHEQYF.